These T cell receptor beta chains were read from a single sample in a study of vaccination and CD4 T cells after COVID-19. Their antigens remain unidentified. A single record per CDR3 protein comes from TCRdb applying MiXCR to the PCR reads. This sample has some 10,000 distinct CDR3 sequences, with around 55% found just once. Source material: CD4+ T cells from blood, cultured in vitro. Receptors were obtained from a human donor who had recovered from COVID-19. Each CDR3 is given with its conserved first and last residue. The D gene is left open where the match is weak. The size of a clone is reported for some rows only, either as once, few or many, or as a class for expanded clones.

NA,TRBV6-1,NA,TRBJ2-1,CASRSPADSYNEQFF,TGTGCCAGCAGGTCCCCAGCGGACTCCTACAATGAGCAGTTCTTC
NA,TRBV7-7,NA,TRBJ2-3,CASSQGRTDTQYF,TGTGCTAGCTCCCAGGGACGCACAGATACGCAGTATTTT
NA,TRBV27,NA,TRBJ2-3,CASRTSGTDTQYF,TGTGCCAGCAGAACCAGCGGCACAGATACGCAGTATTTT
NA,TRBV6-5,few,TRBJ2-5,CASSYGETQYF,TGTGCCAGCAGTTACGGGGAGACCCAGTACTTC
TRBD2,TRBV27,once,TRBJ2-2,CASSRLPGLAGAGGELFF,TGTGCCAGCAGCAGACTACCGGGACTAGCGGGGGCGGGCGGGGAGCTGTTTTTT
NA,TRBV25-1,NA,TRBJ1-1,CASSEYRATEAFF,TGTGCCAGCAGTGAATACAGGGCCACTGAAGCTTTCTTT
NA,TRBV6-1,NA,TRBJ1-2,CASSPAGNYGYTF,TGTGCCAGCAGTCCGGCAGGGAACTATGGCTACACCTTC
NA,TRBV11-2,few,TRBJ1-2,CASSLAPGVDYYGYTF,TGTGCCAGCAGCTTAGCTCCCGGGGTTGATTACTATGGCTACACCTTC
TRBD2,TRBV28,NA,TRBJ2-5,CASSSTLAGAQETQYF,TGTGCCAGCAGCTCGACCCTAGCGGGAGCCCAAGAGACCCAGTACTTC
TRBD1,TRBV18,NA,TRBJ1-1,CASSPPGQGDTEAFF,TGTGCCAGCTCACCTCCGGGACAGGGCGACACTGAAGCTTTCTTT
NA,TRBV11-2,NA,TRBJ1-2,CASSLGQNYGYTF,TGTGCCAGCAGCTTAGGGCAGAACTATGGCTACACCTTC
NA,TRBV11-2,NA,TRBJ1-3,CASSPIGGNYSGNTIYF,TGTGCCAGCAGCCCCATTGGGGGAAACTACTCTGGAAACACCATATATTTT
TRBD2,TRBV12-3/TRBV12-4,NA,TRBJ2-7,CASSLGTRTKQYF,TGTGCCAGCAGTTTAGGGACTAGAACAAAGCAGTACTTC
NA,TRBV4-1,NA,TRBJ2-7,CASSRVVASSSYEQYF,TGCGCCAGCAGCCGCGTAGTAGCGTCCAGCTCCTACGAGCAGTACTTC
TRBD1,TRBV20-1,few,TRBJ1-4,CSARDQQGGEKLFF,TGCAGTGCTAGAGATCAACAGGGGGGTGAAAAACTGTTTTTT
NA,TRBV7-2,NA,TRBJ2-1,CASSLAGVGVDEQFF,TGTGCCAGCAGCTTAGCGGGAGTCGGGGTAGATGAGCAGTTCTTC
NA,TRBV27,few,TRBJ2-5,CASSLIETQYF,TGTGCCAGCAGTTTAATAGAGACCCAGTACTTC
TRBD2,TRBV7-7,NA,TRBJ2-7,CASSLIPRDYTYEQYF,TGTGCTAGCAGCTTAATCCCTCGGGACTACACCTACGAGCAGTACTTC
NA,TRBV7-2,NA,TRBJ1-2,CASSLLGGGYTF,TGTGCCAGCAGCTTACTGGGTGGGGGCTACACCTTC
TRBD2,TRBV12-3/TRBV12-4,NA,TRBJ2-1,CASTLSGGERDEQFF,TGTGCCAGCACCCTCAGCGGGGGGGAGCGGGATGAGCAGTTCTTC
TRBD1,TRBV7-9,few,TRBJ2-3,CASSYVPGQGTQYF,TGTGCCAGCAGTTATGTACCGGGACAGGGAACGCAGTATTTT
TRBD2,TRBV4-3,NA,TRBJ2-4,CASSRGLAERQNIQYF,TGCGCCAGCAGCCGCGGACTAGCGGAAAGGCAAAACATTCAGTACTTC
NA,TRBV6-1,NA,TRBJ2-1,CASRPRLGGQRGNEQFF,TGTGCCAGCAGACCTCGGTTAGGGGGACAAAGGGGCAATGAGCAGTTCTTC
NA,TRBV7-3,NA,TRBJ2-5,CASSLGGQETQYF,TGTGCCAGCAGCCTCGGGGGGCAGGAGACCCAGTACTTC
NA,TRBV15,NA,TRBJ2-3,CATSTHGDTQYF,TGTGCCACCAGCACCCACGGTGATACGCAGTATTTT
NA,TRBV11-2,few,TRBJ1-4,CASSLDWGVKLFF,TGTGCCAGCAGCTTAGATTGGGGTGTAAAACTGTTTTTT
NA,TRBV19,NA,TRBJ2-2,CASSTRNTGELFF,TGTGCCAGTAGTACCCGGAACACCGGGGAGCTGTTTTTT
NA,TRBV20-1,few,TRBJ1-1,CSARDGVRGNTEAFF,TGCAGTGCTAGAGACGGGGTACGGGGGAACACTGAAGCTTTCTTT